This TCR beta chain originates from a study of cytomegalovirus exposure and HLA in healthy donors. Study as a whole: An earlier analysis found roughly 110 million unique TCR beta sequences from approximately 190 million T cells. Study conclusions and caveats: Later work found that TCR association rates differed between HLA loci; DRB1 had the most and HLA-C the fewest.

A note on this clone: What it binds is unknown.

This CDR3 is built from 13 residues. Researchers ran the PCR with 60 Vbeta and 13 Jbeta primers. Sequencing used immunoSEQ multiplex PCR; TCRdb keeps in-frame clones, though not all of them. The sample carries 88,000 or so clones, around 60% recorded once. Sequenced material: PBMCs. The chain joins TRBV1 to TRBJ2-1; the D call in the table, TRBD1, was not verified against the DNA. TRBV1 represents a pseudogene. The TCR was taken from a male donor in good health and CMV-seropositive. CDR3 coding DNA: TGCACCAGCAGCCAACAGGGGAACAATGAGCAGTTCTTC. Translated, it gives CTSSQQGNNEQFF.